Below, one T cell receptor beta chain is given with its context. Its target is not known. Treatment in this sample: roughly 11-day PBMC culture with coronavirus spike peptide pools or control peptides (ViraFEST assay). Once peptide pools had expanded antigen-specific T cells, ViraFEST sequenced TCRs. These data originate in a study of vaccination and CD4 T cells after COVID-19. Across the whole study: The control cultures got either a CEFX pool, an HIV-1 Nef pool, or no peptide at all.

Cultured CD4+ T cell DNA was sequenced using the Oncomine TCR Beta short-read assay. From CD4+ T cells that had been cultured, genomic DNA was extracted. TCRdb reanalysed the PCR reads using MiXCR and keeps one entry per CDR3 protein. The sample holds 10,000 or so distinct CDR3 sequences; around three quarters are singletons and the top ten take around 17%. V lost 5 bases, J lost 5 bases, and 2 bases stayed unmatched. The CDR3 spans 14 residues. Per the germline V gene, CDR1 is SGHTA and CDR2 is FQGNSA. The sequencing sample was made of CD4+ T cells from blood, cultured in vitro. The V and J genes are TRBV7-2 and TRBJ2-3; the match to TRBD2 covers 12 bases. This receptor was taken from a human donor who had recovered from COVID-19. CDR3 amino acids: CASSRLAGEDTQYF. CDR3 in DNA: TGTGCCAGCAGCAGACTAGCGGGAGAAGATACGCAGTATTTT. Full variable domain (missing parts from reference TRBV7-2 and TRBJ2-3): GAGVSQSPSNKVTEKGKDVELRCDPISGHTALYWYRQSLGQGLEFLIYFQGNSAPDKSGLPSDRFSAERTGGSVSTLTIQRTQQEDSAVYLCASSRLAGEDTQYFGPGTRLTVL.